Presented here are 21 T cell receptor beta chains from one specimen sequenced in a study of spatial heterogeneity in lung cancer. TCRdb itself ran the 5' RACE reads through MiXCR, one entry per CDR3 protein. The sample consists of roughly 18,000 distinct CDR3 sequences, around 19% of them appearing once. Documented time point: sample taken at primary tumor resection. Tumor, nontumor lung or frozen PBMC supplied whole RNA, sequenced without sorting. This sample comprised PBMCs, obtained at surgery. The receptors were gathered from a male donor with early-stage non-small cell lung cancer.

In its sample, this clonotype was seen a few times. The chain couples TRBV4-1 to TRBJ2-1; D unclear. V lost 0 bases, J lost 7 bases, and 7 bases lay in between. From germline, CDR1 is MGHRA and CDR2 YSYEKL. This CDR3 is built from 13 residues. The CDR3 protein is CASSQDQGNEQFF. The CDR3 DNA reads as TGCGCCAGCAGCCAAGATCAAGGAAATGAGCAGTTCTTC.

This clonotype has at least ten counts. The chain is built from TRBV5-1 and TRBJ2-1; TRBD2 matches at 11 bases. The CDR3 loop spans 15 amino acids. V lost 0 bases and J lost 6; bases outside the gene matches: 2. CDR1 and CDR2 (germline): SGHRS, YFSETQ. The CDR3 spells CASSLVAGGSNEQFF. CDR3 bases: TGCGCCAGCAGCTTGGTAGCGGGGGGGAGCAATGAGCAGTTCTTC.

This clonotype was seen ten or more times. The chain joins TRBV7-8 to TRBJ2-7; weak D call: TRBD1 (5 bases). Germline V gives CDR1 SGHVS, CDR2 FQNEAQ. The CDR3 is 15 residues long. Between the trimmed V and J ends, which lost 4 bases and 2 bases, there was a span of 15 bases. The CDR3 region has the DNA TGTGCCAGCAGCTCCCCAAGGGGCCCGCCCTACGAGCAGTACTTC. It translates to CASSSPRGPPYEQYF.

This clonotype has a count of ten or more. The genes are TRBV7-8 and TRBJ2-2; TRBD1 or TRBD2 may be the D gene (5 bases each). This CDR3 comprises 13 residues. The germline V and J ends were trimmed by 4 bases and 7 bases, with 10 bases remaining between them. CDR1 is SGHVS, CDR2 FQNEAQ, per germline. As DNA, the CDR3 is TGTGCCAGCAGCTCACGAGGGGACGGGGAGCTGTTTTTT. This sequence encodes CASSSRGDGELFF.

This clonotype is medium-sized within its sample. The chain joins TRBV7-2 to TRBJ2-7, with D possibly matching TRBD2 (7 bases). The V end lost 0 bases, the J end lost 4 bases, and 13 bases lay between the germline ends. The CDR3 has 15 residues. Looked up from germline, CDR1 is SGHTA and CDR2 is FQGNSA. The CDR3 sequence is CASSLAGGASYEQYF. CDR3 DNA sequence: TGTGCCAGCAGCTTAGCGGGGGGGGCATCATACGAGCAGTACTTC.

CDR3 coding DNA: TGTGCCAGCTCACCTGGGCTAGCGGGGCAAGAGACCCAGTACTTC. Protein: CASSPGLAGQETQYF. The chain uses TRBV18 and TRBJ2-5, with 9 positions matching TRBD2. The J segment lost 2 bases and the V segment lost 3 bases, leaving 4 bases of the junction unmatched. This CDR3 comprises 15 residues. Germline V gene sequence: CDR1 KGHSH, CDR2 LQKENI.

This clonotype occurred many times. V is TRBV19 and J is TRBJ1-5; tentative D call: TRBD1 (6 bases). V shed 4 bases and J shed 1 base, with 11 bases lying between them. In germline, CDR1 is LNHDA, CDR2 SQIVND (reference sequence). The CDR3 runs 15 residues. The CDR3 DNA is TGTGCCAGTAGTAGGGGGACACTGAGCAATCAGCCCCAGCATTTT. This translates into CASSRGTLSNQPQHF.

This clonotype was seen many times. The chain is built from TRBV2 and TRBJ1-5; D is perhaps TRBD1 (6 bases). The germline V gene encodes CDR1 SNHLY and CDR2 FYNNEI. Trimming took 1 base from V and 10 from J, leaving 11 bases between them. The CDR3 covers 13 residues. The CDR3 coding sequence is TGTGCCAGCAGTGAAGGGGGGGGACACCCCCAGCATTTT. Residues: CASSEGGGHPQHF.

This clonotype was seen more than once but under ten times. The CDR3 region has the DNA TGTGCCAGCAGTGAATGGCCAGCCTACGAGCAGTACTTC. It codes for CASSEWPAYEQYF. This chain links TRBV2 with TRBJ2-7; D gene unclear. The germline CDR1 and CDR2 sequences are SNHLY and FYNNEI. CDR3 length: 13 amino acids. V lost 2 bases and J 2 bases, leaving 7 bases between the germline ends.

Ten or more counts support this clonotype. This chain connects TRBV5-6 to TRBJ2-3; no reliable D call. The V gene's germline CDR1 is SGHDT and CDR2 YYEEEE. V was clipped by 3 bases and J by 0 bases, with 11 bases between them. The length of the CDR3 is 15 residues. CDR3 amino acids: CASSYTDSSTDTQYF. For the CDR3, the DNA is TGTGCCAGCAGCTATACGGATTCTAGCACAGATACGCAGTATTTT.

This rearrangement joins TRBV6-6 to TRBJ2-7; 9 nucleotides line up with TRBD2. Germline CDR1 is MNHNY and CDR2 is SVGAGI (reference sequence). V was pared by 4 bases and J by 3 bases, with 19 bases of the junction left unmatched. The CDR3 is made up of 19 amino acids. CDR3 sequence (DNA): TGTGCCAGCAGTTTTTCCCCGGGACTAGCCCCATCCCCCGACTACGAGCAGTACTTC. It is translated as CASSFSPGLAPSPDYEQYF.

This clonotype was seen only a few times. The chain carries TRBV7-9 and TRBJ1-1, with TRBD1 matching over 7 bases. CDR1 is SEHNR and CDR2 is FQNEAQ in the germline V gene (reference sequence). CDR3 length: 15 residues. The junction had 10 bases not matched to a gene; V was cut back by 5 bases and J by 4 bases. The CDR3: CASSLRQGDGTEAFF. The CDR3 DNA sequence: TGTGCCAGCAGCCTCAGACAGGGCGATGGCACTGAAGCTTTCTTT. The variable domain in full, completed from reference TRBV7-9 and TRBJ1-1, reads DTGVSQNPRHKITKRGQNVTFRCDPISEHNRLYWYRQTLGQGPEFLTYFQNEAQLEKSRLLSDRFSAERPKGSFSTLEIQRTEQGDSAMYLCASSLRQGDGTEAFFGQGTRLTVV.

The rearrangement uses TRBV7-8 and TRBJ2-3; D might be TRBD2 (7 bases). Germline values: CDR1 SGHVS, CDR2 FQNEAQ. The CDR3 has 17 amino acids. V lost 3 bases, J lost 0 bases, and 16 bases lay in between. In nucleotides, the CDR3 is TGTGCCAGCAGCTTCTTTGTGGCGGGGGCTAGCACAGATACGCAGTATTTT. This sequence encodes CASSFFVAGASTDTQYF.

The J gene is TRBJ2-7, the V gene TRBV2; a possible D gene is TRBD1 (5 bases). V lost 8 bases, J lost 0 bases, and 11 bases lay in between. The CDR3 is made up of 13 amino acids. Germline lookup yields CDR1 SNHLY and CDR2 FYNNEI. The CDR3 region has the DNA TGTGCCAGCGGCGACAGCAACTCCTACGAGCAGTACTTC. Translated: CASGDSNSYEQYF.

V usage is TRBV6-5 and J usage is TRBJ2-3; D not resolved. The CDR3 sequence is 13 residues long. The germline V and J ends were trimmed by 6 bases and 3 bases, with 10 bases remaining between them. CDR1 MNHEY and CDR2 SVGAGI come from the germline V gene. CDR3 region: CASREPGTDTQYF. The DNA of the CDR3 is TGTGCCAGCAGGGAACCTGGTACAGATACGCAGTATTTT.

This clonotype was observed many times. The chain carries TRBV6-1 and TRBJ1-2; D uncertain. The CDR3 has 13 amino acids. The V gene lost 7 bases and the J gene lost 2 bases, with 11 bases spanning the gap. The germline V gene has CDR1 MNHNS and CDR2 SASEGT. Here the CDR3 DNA reads TGTGCCAGCATTGGCGGCACGAACTATGGCTACACCTTC. Translating it yields CASIGGTNYGYTF.

Worth noting for this clonotype: A read error may explain this, as a much larger clone is one base away. V is TRBV3-1 and J is TRBJ1-4; unclear D gene. This CDR3 has 14 amino acids. Looked up from germline, CDR1 is LGHDT and CDR2 is YNNKEL (reference sequence). CDR3: CVSSQEAGNEKLFF. In DNA, the CDR3 is TGTGTCAGCAGCCAAGAAGCCGGTAATGAAAAACTGTTTTTT.

This clonotype was found a few times. This chain joins TRBV28 and TRBJ1-2; D gene unclear. Germline CDR1 and CDR2: MDHEN and SYDVKM. The V end was cut by 6 bases, the J end by 7 bases, with 12 bases between. The CDR3 spans 12 residues. The CDR3 DNA sequence: TGTGCCAGCAGGGACGGAGGCCCTGGCTACACCTTC. This codes for CASRDGGPGYTF.

Many counts were recorded for this clonotype. The rearrangement links TRBV6-5 to TRBJ2-7; 12 bases agree with TRBD1. Germline CDR1 is MNHEY and CDR2 is SVGAGI. Losses at the gene ends were 6 bases for V and 4 bases for J; bases not matched to a gene: 10. The CDR3 spans 16 residues. The CDR3 loop reads CASSLSPGQGAYEQYF. CDR3 in DNA: TGTGCCAGCAGCCTCTCCCCGGGACAGGGGGCGTACGAGCAGTACTTC.

The chain combines TRBV7-2 with TRBJ2-3; D gene ambiguous. The germline V and J ends were trimmed by 3 bases and 2 bases, with 3 bases remaining between them. Germline CDR1 and CDR2: SGHTA and FQGNSA. The length of the CDR3 is 12 residues. The CDR3 DNA reads as TGTGCCAGCAGCTTGTCCACAGATACGCAGTATTTT. As protein: CASSLSTDTQYF.

This clonotype was recorded a few times. V usage is TRBV7-8 and J usage is TRBJ2-5, with D tentatively TRBD1 (5 bases). Trimming took off 4 bases at V and 10 bases at J, with 19 bases between the two ends. Germline-derived CDR1 and CDR2 are SGHVS and FQNEAQ. The CDR3 length is 14 residues. This chain's CDR3 is CASSSRLSVRDQYF. In DNA, the CDR3 is TGTGCCAGCAGCTCCCGGCTGTCGGTCAGGGACCAGTACTTC.